These 15 T cell receptor beta chains came from one sample sequenced in a study of T cell responses to AZD1222 COVID-19 vaccine. Only in-frame clones appear in the TCRdb table, and some are missing; sequencing was by immunoSEQ multiplex PCR. The data show 65,000 to 100,000 clones, 91% seen once. The specimen comprised peripheral blood, sampled 28 days after the second AZD1222 dose. The receptor source for this set is an adult who received the AZD1222 COVID-19 vaccine.

This chain links TRBV5-1 with TRBJ2-5, with D possibly TRBD1 on 5 matching bases. V lost 2 bases, J lost 5 bases, and 13 bases lay in between. This CDR3 region has 14 residues. The germline V gene has CDR1 SGHRS and CDR2 YFSETQ. The CDR3 reads CASSFGQGRETQYF. The CDR3 nucleotides read TGCGCCAGCAGCTTCGGGCAGGGAAGGGAGACCCAGTACTTC.

The rearrangement links TRBV28 to TRBJ1-1; D may be TRBD1 (5 bases). CDR1 and CDR2 (germline): MDHEN, SYDVKM. Trimming left V 2 bases short and J 0 bases short, with 10 bases between. The CDR3 runs 15 residues. The chain's CDR3 is CASSLGGGVNTEAFF. CDR3 sequence (DNA): TGTGCCAGCAGTTTAGGTGGGGGGGTGAACACTGAAGCTTTCTTT.

The chain uses TRBV7-9 and TRBJ1-5; D possibly corresponds to TRBD1 (6 bases). V lost 2 bases to trimming and J lost 5 bases, with 13 bases between them. Germline values: CDR1 SEHNR, CDR2 FQNEAQ (reference sequence). This CDR3 region has 15 residues. CDR3 sequence: CASSLNPGDDQPQHF. The CDR3 coding sequence is TGTGCCAGCAGCTTAAATCCAGGGGATGATCAGCCCCAGCATTTT.

The rearrangement uses TRBV10-3 and TRBJ1-3, with D possibly being TRBD1 (5 bases). Trimming removed 5 bases at V and 0 bases at J, with 23 bases between. From germline, CDR1 is ENHRY and CDR2 SYGVKD. This CDR3 contains 19 residues. The CDR3 region has the DNA TGTGCCATCAGTCCCTCACCGGGGACCTTTTCCTTCTCTGGAAACACCATATATTTT. It translates to CAISPSPGTFSFSGNTIYF.

The chain links TRBV6-5 to TRBJ1-2; no firm D call. The V and J ends lost 4 bases and 2 bases respectively, with 11 bases between them. Germline lookup yields CDR1 MNHEY and CDR2 SVGAGI. The CDR3 consists of 14 residues. In DNA form, the CDR3 reads TGTGCCAGCAGTTGGCGCGAAGGCAACTATGGCTACACCTTC. Amino acids: CASSWREGNYGYTF.

This clone was seen only a few times. The rearrangement uses TRBV9 and TRBJ2-1; D uncertain. From germline, CDR1 is SGDLS and CDR2 YYNGEE. CDR3 length: 14 amino acids. The ends were cut back, 0 bases at V and 8 bases at J, with 12 bases in the middle. The CDR3 reads CASSVELGWDEQFF. The CDR3 region has the DNA TGTGCCAGCAGCGTAGAATTAGGGTGGGATGAGCAGTTCTTC.

This rearrangement joins TRBV7-2 to TRBJ2-5; D not resolved. There are 16 residues in the CDR3. The V and J ends lost 1 base and 4 bases respectively, with 16 bases between them. Germline CDR1 reads SGHTA; CDR2 reads FQGNSA. The CDR3 DNA reads TGTGCCAGCAGCTTAGTCGCTGTTAAGATCATAGAGACCCAGTACTTC. It is translated as CASSLVAVKIIETQYF.

The rearrangement uses TRBV15 and TRBJ2-7, with a tentative D call TRBD1 (6 bases). The CDR3 consists of 15 residues. Trimming stripped 0 bases from V and 1 base from J, with 10 bases between. The germline CDR1 and CDR2 sequences are LNHNV and YYDKDF (reference sequence). CDR3 coding DNA: TGTGCCACCAGCAGAGATCCCGGACAGTCCTACGAGCAGTACTTC. Encoded protein: CATSRDPGQSYEQYF. Supplemented by reference TRBV15 and TRBJ2-7, the full variable domain reads DAMVIQNPRYQVTQFGKPVTLSCSQTLNHNVMYWYQQKSSQAPKLLFHYYDKDFNNEADTPDNFQSRRPNTSFCFLDIRSPGLGDTAMYLCATSRDPGQSYEQYFGPGTRLTVT.

The chain employs TRBV19 and TRBJ2-5; D uncertain. The CDR3 sequence is 15 residues long. The V and J ends lost 5 bases and 5 bases respectively, with 18 bases between them. Germline V gene data show CDR1 as LNHDA and CDR2 as SQIVND (reference sequence). CDR3 DNA sequence: TGTGCCAGTAGTCAGGACCTATTATCCTCGGAGACCCAGTACTTC. Residues: CASSQDLLSSETQYF. Supplemented by reference TRBV19 and TRBJ2-5, the full variable domain reads DGGITQSPKYLFRKEGQNVTLSCEQNLNHDAMYWYRQDPGQGLRLIYYSQIVNDFQKGDIAEGYSVSREKKESFPLTVTSAQKNPTAFYLCASSQDLLSSETQYFGPGTRLLVL.

This clone was counted a few times. The rearrangement links TRBV3-1 (or the pseudogene TRBV3-2) to TRBJ2-5; a weak D match, TRBD1 (6 bases). CDR3 length: 17 amino acids. Trimming removed 1 base at V and 0 bases at J, with 15 bases between. Germline lookup yields CDR1 LGHDT and CDR2 YNNKEL (reference sequence). CDR3: CASSQAGQFRDQETQYF. The CDR3 DNA is TGTGCCAGCAGCCAAGCCGGACAGTTTCGAGACCAAGAGACCCAGTACTTC.

This clone was observed a single time. The V gene is TRBV6-2 or TRBV6-3, the J gene TRBJ1-4, with no clear D. The CDR3 is made up of 14 amino acids. Germline CDR1 is MNHEY and CDR2 is SVGEGT. Trimming took 2 bases from V and 8 from J, leaving 12 bases between them. CDR3 amino acids: CASSYTGWREKLFF. For the CDR3, the DNA is TGTGCCAGCAGTTACACCGGCTGGCGCGAAAAACTGTTTTTT.

The chain is built from TRBV20-1 and TRBJ2-7; D gene uncertain. Trimming removed 8 bases at V and 1 base at J, with 12 bases between. This CDR3 contains 12 residues. Germline V lookup: CDR1 DFQATT, CDR2 SNEGSKA (reference sequence). The chain's CDR3 is CSPSVRSYEQYF. In DNA form, the CDR3 reads TGCAGTCCGAGTGTCCGTTCCTACGAGCAGTACTTC.

V and J are TRBV28 and TRBJ1-2, with TRBD1 matching over 7 bases. CDR3 length equals 13 residues. Germline CDR1 MDHEN, CDR2 SYDVKM. The V gene end was trimmed by 6 bases and the J gene end by 1 base; junction bases not matched to a gene: 2. Here the CDR3 reads CASSRDSNYGYTF. The CDR3 DNA sequence: TGTGCCAGCAGCCGGGACAGTAACTATGGCTACACCTTC.

This rearrangement joins TRBV5-6 to TRBJ2-2; TRBD2 matches at 8 bases. Germline V gene data show CDR1 as SGHDT and CDR2 as YYEEEE. The CDR3 is made up of 14 amino acids. J lost 4 bases, V lost 6 bases, and 5 bases had no gene match. The CDR3 protein is CASTPGGGTGELFF. CDR3 DNA: TGTGCCAGCACCCCGGGGGGGGGCACCGGGGAGCTGTTTTTT. Looking up the rest from reference TRBV5-6 and TRBJ2-2 gives the full variable domain: DAGVTQSPTHLIKTRGQQVTLRCSPKSGHDTVSWYQQALGQGPQFIFQYYEEEERQRGNFPDRFSGHQFPNYSSELNVNALLLGDSALYLCASTPGGGTGELFFGEGSRLTVL.

The chain uses TRBV7-8 and TRBJ2-3; D is unresolved. CDR3 length equals 15 residues. Germline values: CDR1 SGHVS, CDR2 FQNEAQ. Trimming removed 5 bases at V and 4 bases at J, with 16 bases between. The CDR3 DNA follows: TGTGCCAGCAGCCCGTACGTGGGCAAGTCAGATACGCAGTATTTT. Its translation is CASSPYVGKSDTQYF.